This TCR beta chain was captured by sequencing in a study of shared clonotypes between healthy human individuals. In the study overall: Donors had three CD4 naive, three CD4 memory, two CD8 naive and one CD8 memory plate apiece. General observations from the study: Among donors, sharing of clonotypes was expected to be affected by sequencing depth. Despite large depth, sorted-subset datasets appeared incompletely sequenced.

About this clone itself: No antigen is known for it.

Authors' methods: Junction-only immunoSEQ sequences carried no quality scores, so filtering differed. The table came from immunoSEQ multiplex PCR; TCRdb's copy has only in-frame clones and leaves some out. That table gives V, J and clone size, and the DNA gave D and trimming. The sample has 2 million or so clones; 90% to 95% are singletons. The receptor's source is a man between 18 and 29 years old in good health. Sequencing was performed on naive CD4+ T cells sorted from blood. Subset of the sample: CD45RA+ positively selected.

The CDR3 bases are TGTGCCAGCAGCACCTTAACTCCGACAGCTAACACCGGGGAGCTGTTTTTT. The encoded protein is CASSTLTPTANTGELFF. The chain has TRBV9 and TRBJ2-2; the D gene is possibly TRBD1 (5 bases). The CDR3 extends over 17 amino acids. Germline V gives CDR1 SGDLS, CDR2 YYNGEE. Between the trimmed V and J ends, which lost 4 bases and 2 bases, there was a span of 18 bases. Full variable domain (rest looked up from reference TRBV9 and TRBJ2-2): DSGVTQTPKHLITATGQRVTLRCSPRSGDLSVYWYQQSLDQGLQFLIQYYNGEERAKGNILERFSAQQFPDLHSELNLSSLELGDSALYFCASSTLTPTANTGELFFGEGSRLTVL.